This T cell receptor (beta chain) was obtained from a study of cytomegalovirus exposure and HLA in healthy donors. The CDR3 contains 15 residues. Germline V gene data show CDR1 as LNHDA and CDR2 as SQIVND (reference sequence). Trimming removed 3 bases at V and 2 bases at J, with 13 bases between. Participants comprised healthy donors of bone marrow. Use of 60 Vbeta and 13 Jbeta primers characterized the PCR. Per the original data handling: An analysis that came later counted around 80 million unique TCR beta chains, 9 million to 12 million shared. Measured with immunoSEQ multiplex PCR; TCRdb has only the in-frame clones, and not every one. V and J calls and clone size are given by that table; D and trimming were obtained from the DNA. Here the sample spans 110,000 to 150,000 clones, 75% to 85% being singletons.

The gene calls are TRBV19 and TRBJ1-2; D might be TRBD1 (5 bases). The clonotype comes from a woman younger than 35 in good health and CMV-seropositive. The sequencing sample was made of PBMCs. The CDR3 sequence is CASSILGQGNYGYTF. In DNA form, the CDR3 reads TGTGCCAGTAGTATTTTGGGGCAGGGCAACTATGGCTACACCTTC.